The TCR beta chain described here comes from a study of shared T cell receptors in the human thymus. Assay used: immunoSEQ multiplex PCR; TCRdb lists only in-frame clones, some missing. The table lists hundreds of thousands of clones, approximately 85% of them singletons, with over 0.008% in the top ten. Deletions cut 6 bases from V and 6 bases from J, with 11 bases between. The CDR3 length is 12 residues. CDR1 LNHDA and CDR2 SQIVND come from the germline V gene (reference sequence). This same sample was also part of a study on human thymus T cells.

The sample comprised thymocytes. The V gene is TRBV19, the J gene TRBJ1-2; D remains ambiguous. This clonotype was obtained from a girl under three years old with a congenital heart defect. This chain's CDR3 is CASSWRNDGYTF. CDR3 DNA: TGTGCCAGTAGCTGGCGGAACGATGGCTACACCTTC.